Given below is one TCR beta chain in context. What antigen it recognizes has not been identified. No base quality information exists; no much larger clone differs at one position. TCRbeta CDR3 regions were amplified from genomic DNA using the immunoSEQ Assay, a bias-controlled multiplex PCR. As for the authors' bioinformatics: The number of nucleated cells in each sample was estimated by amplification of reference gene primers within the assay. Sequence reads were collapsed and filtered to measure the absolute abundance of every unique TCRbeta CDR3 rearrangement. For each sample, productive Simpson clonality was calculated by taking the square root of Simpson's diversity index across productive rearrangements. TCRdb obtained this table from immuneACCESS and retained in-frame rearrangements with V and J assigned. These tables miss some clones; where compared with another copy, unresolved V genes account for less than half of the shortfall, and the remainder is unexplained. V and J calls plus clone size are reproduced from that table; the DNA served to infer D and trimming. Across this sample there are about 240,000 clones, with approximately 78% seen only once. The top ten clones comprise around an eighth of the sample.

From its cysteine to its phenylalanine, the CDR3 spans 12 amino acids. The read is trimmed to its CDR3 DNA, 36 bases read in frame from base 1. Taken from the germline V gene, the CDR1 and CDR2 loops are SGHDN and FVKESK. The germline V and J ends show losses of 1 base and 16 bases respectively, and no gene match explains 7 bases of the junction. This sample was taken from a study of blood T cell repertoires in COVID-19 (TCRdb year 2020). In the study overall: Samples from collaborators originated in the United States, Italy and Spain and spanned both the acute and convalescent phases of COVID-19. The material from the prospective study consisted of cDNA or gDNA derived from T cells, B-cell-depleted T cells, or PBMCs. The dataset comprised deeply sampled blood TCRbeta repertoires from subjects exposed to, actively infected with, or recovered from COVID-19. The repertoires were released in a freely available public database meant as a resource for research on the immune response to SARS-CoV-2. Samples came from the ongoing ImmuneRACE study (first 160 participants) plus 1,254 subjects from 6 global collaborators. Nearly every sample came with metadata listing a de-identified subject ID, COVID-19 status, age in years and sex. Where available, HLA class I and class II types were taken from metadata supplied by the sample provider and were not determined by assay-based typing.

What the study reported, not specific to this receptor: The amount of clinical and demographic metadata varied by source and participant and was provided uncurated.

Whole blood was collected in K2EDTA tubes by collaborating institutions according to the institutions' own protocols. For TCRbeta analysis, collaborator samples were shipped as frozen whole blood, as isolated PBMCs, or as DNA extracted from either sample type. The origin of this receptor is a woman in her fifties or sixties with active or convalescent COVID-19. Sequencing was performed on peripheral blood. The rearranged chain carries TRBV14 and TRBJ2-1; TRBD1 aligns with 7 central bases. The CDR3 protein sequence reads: CASSQGWTGIFF. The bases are TGTGCCAGCAGCCAAGGGTGGACAGGCATCTTCTTC.